The entry below describes one TCR beta chain. Its antigen is not known. The table came from immunoSEQ multiplex PCR; TCRdb's copy has only in-frame clones and leaves some out. This table has around 100,000 clones, around 87% appearing once. This entry comes from a study of PD-L1 blockade in urothelial cancer. Study details: Blood was tested 3 weeks (second dose) and 6 weeks into treatment.

Study conclusions and caveats: For durable-benefit patients, tumor-associated blood clones expanded more at 3 weeks. Prediction of better survival came from below-median pretreatment blood TCR clonality.

Regarding time point: pretreatment peripheral blood. Patients' urothelial carcinoma was locally advanced or metastatic. Here the sequenced sample was PBMCs, taken around atezolizumab (anti-PD-L1) treatment. The sequence came from a man in his 60s with urothelial cancer.

The CDR3 bases are TGTGCCAGTAGTATCTTACATGTCACCGATACGCAGTATTTT. This encodes CASSILHVTDTQYF. V gene TRBV19 combines with J gene TRBJ2-3; D is undetermined. Deletions cut 3 bases from V and 6 bases from J, with 13 bases between. Germline V gene lookup returns CDR1 LNHDA and CDR2 SQIVND (reference sequence). The CDR3 covers 14 residues.